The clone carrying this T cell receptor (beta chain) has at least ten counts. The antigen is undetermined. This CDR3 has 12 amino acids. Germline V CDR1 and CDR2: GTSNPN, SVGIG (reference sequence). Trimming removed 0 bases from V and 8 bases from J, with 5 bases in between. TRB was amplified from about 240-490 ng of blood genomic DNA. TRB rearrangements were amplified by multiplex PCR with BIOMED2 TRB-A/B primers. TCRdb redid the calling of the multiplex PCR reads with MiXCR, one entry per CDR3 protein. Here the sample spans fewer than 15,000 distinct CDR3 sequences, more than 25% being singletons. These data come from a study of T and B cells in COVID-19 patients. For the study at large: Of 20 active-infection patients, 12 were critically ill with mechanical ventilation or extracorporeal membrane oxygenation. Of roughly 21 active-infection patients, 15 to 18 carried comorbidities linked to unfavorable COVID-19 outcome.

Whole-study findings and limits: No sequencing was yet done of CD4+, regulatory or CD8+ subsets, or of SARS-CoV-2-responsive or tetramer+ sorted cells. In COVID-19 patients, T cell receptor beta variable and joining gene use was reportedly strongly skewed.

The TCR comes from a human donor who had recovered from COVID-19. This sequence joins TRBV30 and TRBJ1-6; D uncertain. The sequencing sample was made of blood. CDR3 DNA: TGTGCCTGGAGTGTACTGGATTCACCCCTCCACTTT. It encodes CAWSVLDSPLHF.